Listed below are T cell receptor beta chains from one sample, sequenced in a study of cytomegalovirus exposure and HLA in healthy donors. Sequencing used immunoSEQ multiplex PCR; TCRdb keeps in-frame clones, though not all of them. The top ten clones hold more than 4% of a sample with 110,000 to 150,000 clones, approximately 83% of them seen once. Input material: PBMCs. The receptors shown here come from a man aged 35 to 55 in good health and CMV-seropositive. The conserved cysteine and the conserved F or W are not part of the CDR3 here. Fields, in order: V gene, J gene, CDR3 protein.

TRBV7-6	TRBJ1-1	ASSLEGTGNTEAF
TRBV4-3	TRBJ1-1	ASSQDSQWEAF
TRBV5-1	TRBJ2-5	ASSTGAGQETQY
TRBV7-9	TRBJ2-7	ASSSGLANEQY
TRBV5-8	TRBJ2-2	ASSLGRARELF
TRBV7-2	TRBJ2-7	ASSFIFGTGAYEQY
TRBV9	TRBJ2-1	ASSVDPLSSYNEQF
TRBV29-1	TRBJ2-1	SVDGGERYNEQF
TRBV19	TRBJ1-1	ASKGQGSGTEAF
TRBV7-8	TRBJ2-7	ASSLVVGSGEVYEQY
TRBV5-1	TRBJ2-1	ASSFRGGAGSYNEQF